Each of the 20 T cell receptor beta chains below was sequenced from the same sample in a study of control samples from healthy donors and cancer patients (dated by TCRdb to the early 2020s). Library generation was performed with the immunoSEQ multiplex PCR assay. In TCRdb, the immuneACCESS table is reduced to in-frame sequences with V and J assigned. These tables do not hold every clone; where another copy was compared, an unresolved V gene accounts for under half, and the others remain unexplained. For this sample there are 46,000 or so clones; approximately 92% appear just once. The top ten clones comprise 0.65% to 0.9% of the sample. The source material was PBMCs. The receptors originated from a man in his thirties or forties with colorectal cancer.

This clone was detected a few times. J is TRBJ2-7 and V is TRBV18, with 7 bases lining up with TRBD2. The length of the CDR3 is 15 residues. The V gene's germline CDR1 is KGHSH and CDR2 LQKENI. J lost 0 bases, V lost 6 bases, and 8 bases had no gene match. The DNA of the CDR3 is TGTGCCAGCTCCGGAGGGGAGGGGAGCTCCTACGAGCAGTACTTC. It is translated as CASSGGEGSSYEQYF.

J is TRBJ2-7 and V is TRBV10-1; tentatively, D is TRBD1 or TRBD2 (5 bases each). The CDR3 spans 15 residues. With 4 bases removed from V and 3 bases from J, the gap between germline ends came to 16 bases. Germline values: CDR1 WNHNN, CDR2 SYGVQD (reference sequence). The CDR3 region has the DNA TGCGCCAGCAGTGGGGACGGGCGCTCGATCTACGAGCAGTACTTC. It is translated as CASSGDGRSIYEQYF.

CDR3 protein: CASSLGQFPTALRETQYF. DNA of the CDR3: TGTGCCAGCAGCTTAGGCCAGTTCCCGACTGCTCTACGAGAGACCCAGTACTTC. The gene calls are TRBV11-2 and TRBJ2-5, with no clear D. CDR3 size: 18 residues. Trimming took off 1 base at V and 4 bases at J, with 22 bases between the two ends. From germline, CDR1 is SGHAT and CDR2 FQNNGV.

The rearrangement links TRBV5-1 to TRBJ2-3; D perhaps matches TRBD2 (6 bases). V dropped 6 bases and J dropped 0 bases, with 11 bases sitting between them. Germline V gene lookup returns CDR1 SGHRS and CDR2 YFSETQ. This CDR3 contains 14 residues. The CDR3 sequence: CASKWDLSTDTQYF. CDR3 DNA sequence: TGCGCCAGCAAATGGGACTTGAGCACAGATACGCAGTATTTT. Full variable domain (missing parts from reference TRBV5-1 and TRBJ2-3): KAGVTQTPRYLIKTRGQQVTLSCSPISGHRSVSWYQQTPGQGLQFLFEYFSETQRNKGNFPGRFSGRQFSNSRSEMNVSTLELGDSALYLCASKWDLSTDTQYFGPGTRLTVL.

The gene calls are TRBV19 and TRBJ1-1; 9 bases align to TRBD1. CDR1 LNHDA and CDR2 SQIVND come from the germline V gene (reference sequence). With 6 bases clipped from V and 10 bases from J, the junction kept 3 bases outside the gene matches. The CDR3 spans 11 residues. The CDR3 is CASSPGQGAFF. The DNA of the CDR3 is TGTGCCAGTAGCCCGGGACAGGGAGCTTTCTTT.

V gene TRBV4-3 combines with J gene TRBJ1-1; D is unresolved. Trimming took 6 bases from V and 0 from J, leaving 8 bases between them. The CDR3 extends over 13 amino acids. The germline V gene has CDR1 LGHNA and CDR2 YSLEER. CDR3 protein: CASSGILNTEAFF. The CDR3 DNA follows: TGCGCCAGCAGTGGCATCCTGAACACTGAAGCTTTCTTT.

The chain uses TRBV11-2 and TRBJ1-1; D is perhaps TRBD1 (5 bases). The length of the CDR3 is 14 residues. Per the germline V gene, CDR1 is SGHAT and CDR2 is FQNNGV. The V and J ends lost 5 bases and 1 base respectively, with 11 bases between them. DNA of the CDR3: TGTGCCAGCAGCCTAGGGACGGAGAACACTGAAGCTTTCTTT. This gives the protein CASSLGTENTEAFF.

The chain recombines TRBV5-6 with TRBJ2-1; possible D gene TRBD1, 7 bases. Germline CDR1 is SGHDT and CDR2 is YYEEEE. The CDR3 is 15 residues long. Trimming removed 1 base at V and 3 bases at J, with 11 bases between. CDR3: CASSLRQGLYNEQFF. The CDR3 coding sequence is TGTGCCAGCAGCTTGAGACAGGGACTCTACAATGAGCAGTTCTTC.

The chain carries TRBV24-1 and TRBJ2-1; 13 positions agree with TRBD2. Trimming at V came to 4 bases and at J to 8 bases, leaving 10 bases not matched to a gene. Germline-derived CDR1 and CDR2 are KGHDR and SFDVKD. This CDR3 is 17 amino acids long. This CDR3 reads CATSETSGGAVWDEQFF. The CDR3 nucleotides read TGTGCCACCAGTGAAACTAGCGGGGGGGCCGTTTGGGATGAGCAGTTCTTC.

The chain has TRBV7-2 and TRBJ2-2; a weak D match, TRBD1 (5 bases). V lost 0 bases to trimming and J lost 7 bases, with 15 bases between them. CDR3 length equals 16 residues. Germline values: CDR1 SGHTA, CDR2 FQGNSA. The DNA of the CDR3 is TGTGCCAGCAGCTTAGCGTTGGCCAGGGCGATCGGGGAGCTGTTTTTT. Translating it yields CASSLALARAIGELFF.

The chain has TRBV6-1 and TRBJ2-1; the match to TRBD2 covers 8 bases. CDR1 and CDR2 (germline): MNHNS, SASEGT. J gave up 1 base and V 2 bases, and 7 bases lay outside the gene matches. The CDR3 is 17 amino acids. The CDR3 protein is CASSELLAGPSYNEQFF. The CDR3 DNA reads TGTGCCAGCAGTGAATTGTTAGCGGGGCCTTCCTACAATGAGCAGTTCTTC.

This chain links TRBV15 with TRBJ2-1, with D perhaps matching TRBD1 (5 bases). Germline V gene data show CDR1 as LNHNV and CDR2 as YYDKDF (reference sequence). V gave up 0 bases and J gave up 0 bases, with 9 bases separating them. The CDR3 is 16 residues long. This chain's CDR3 is CATSRDRQGSYNEQFF. The CDR3 coding sequence is TGTGCCACCAGCAGAGATCGGCAGGGCTCCTACAATGAGCAGTTCTTC.

V gene TRBV7-6 combines with J gene TRBJ2-1; no clear D. The CDR3 is 16 amino acids. Trimming removed 3 bases from V and 0 bases from J, with 12 bases in between. CDR1 and CDR2 (germline): SGHVS, FNYEAQ. CDR3 bases: TGTGCCAGCAGCTTCTCCGTTCCGAGCTCCTACAATGAGCAGTTCTTC. It specifies CASSFSVPSSYNEQFF.

The V and J genes are TRBV5-1 and TRBJ2-3, with a weak D call TRBD2 (6 bases). Germline V gene sequence: CDR1 SGHRS, CDR2 YFSETQ. Trimming pared 6 bases from V and 3 bases from J, leaving 20 bases between. There are 16 residues in the CDR3. CDR3 sequence reads: CASTAGWVSGTDTQYF. The DNA of the CDR3 is TGCGCCAGCACCGCGGGGTGGGTTTCCGGGACAGATACGCAGTATTTT.

The chain carries TRBV11-2 and TRBJ2-6; possibly TRBD2 for D (6 bases). The V and J ends lost 7 bases and 3 bases respectively, with 13 bases between them. The germline CDR1 and CDR2 sequences are SGHAT and FQNNGV. The length of the CDR3 is 15 residues. The CDR3 is CASNGLRSGANVLTF. The DNA of the CDR3 is TGTGCCAGCAACGGACTACGCAGTGGGGCCAACGTCCTGACTTTC.

This rearrangement joins TRBV6-5 to TRBJ2-7, with a tentative D call TRBD1 (5 bases). CDR1 is MNHEY and CDR2 is SVGAGI in the germline V gene. Trimming took off 3 bases at V and 6 bases at J, with 12 bases between the two ends. CDR3 size: 13 residues. The CDR3 coding sequence is TGTGCCAGCAGTTATGGGCAGGGAACCGAGCAGTACGTC. Residues: CASSYGQGTEQYV.

The chain carries TRBV3-1 (or the pseudogene TRBV3-2) and TRBJ2-1, with no clear D. The V and J ends lost 4 bases and 2 bases respectively, with 15 bases between them. The CDR3 has 16 amino acids. Per the germline V gene, CDR1 is LGHDT and CDR2 is YNNKEL (reference sequence). Here the CDR3 reads CASSPLPLTPYNEQFF. Written as DNA, the CDR3 is TGTGCCAGCAGCCCCTTACCACTGACCCCCTACAATGAGCAGTTCTTC.

This chain uses TRBV9 with TRBJ1-3; a possible D gene is TRBD1 (5 bases). CDR1 is SGDLS, CDR2 YYNGEE, per germline. The CDR3 consists of 18 residues. Trimming cost V 3 bases and J 2 bases, with 21 bases left between them. CDR3 nucleotides: TGTGCCAGCAGCGCCCTATCGGGGGGGAATTTAGCTGGAAACACCATATATTTT. Its translation: CASSALSGGNLAGNTIYF.

This chain connects TRBV7-6 to TRBJ1-1; D unresolved. The V end was cut by 0 bases, the J end by 1 base, with 9 bases between. The CDR3 totals 15 residues. CDR1 SGHVS and CDR2 FNYEAQ come from the germline V gene. The CDR3 region is CASSLAPKGNTEAFF. The CDR3 bases are TGTGCCAGCAGCTTAGCCCCAAAAGGGAACACTGAAGCTTTCTTT.

V and J are TRBV10-3 and TRBJ2-7, with 7 bases matching TRBD1. The germline gives CDR1 ENHRY, CDR2 SYGVKD. J was trimmed by 3 bases and V by 0 bases; bases with no gene match: 2. The CDR3 is made up of 14 amino acids. The CDR3 region has the DNA TGTGCCATCAGTGAGTCGAACAGGGGCTACGAGCAGTACGTC. Protein sequence: CAISESNRGYEQYV.